The present T cell receptor beta chain was sequenced within a study of Graves' ophthalmopathy and Graves' hyperthyroidism. Per germline, CDR1 MNHEY and CDR2 SVGAGI. This CDR3 contains 15 residues. With 4 bases removed from V and 6 bases from J, the gap between germline ends came to 18 bases. Researchers took RNA transcripts and amplified TCR beta CDR3 regions from them. Following a first-round RT-PCR that used HTBI primers, a second-round multiplex PCR was carried out. Each CDR3 protein is one row after TCRdb ran MiXCR on the multiplex PCR reads. The table shows more than 1,000,000 distinct CDR3 sequences, with approximately 35% occurring only once.

The receptor's source is an adult man with Graves' hyperthyroidism. The sample comprised peripheral blood or thyroid tissue (not recorded which). V gene TRBV6-5 combines with J gene TRBJ1-2; D might be TRBD1 (6 bases). CDR3 residues: CASSSNREVGDGYTF. Here the CDR3 DNA reads TGTGCCAGCAGTTCCAACAGGGAAGTCGGTGATGGCTACACCTTC.